The count of the clone carrying this TCR beta chain is one. Antigen unknown. These data come from a study of cytomegalovirus exposure and HLA in healthy donors. The PCR was carried out with 60 Vbeta primers and 13 Jbeta primers. Authors' processing steps: Counted up in a later analysis, unique TCR beta chains came to about 80 million, with about 10 million shared. Data came from immunoSEQ multiplex PCR; TCRdb stores just in-frame clones and leaves some out. Clone size and V and J calls were adopted from that table, with D and trimming inferred from the DNA. The sample consists of about 150,000 clones, approximately 82% of them appearing once. Study observations and caveats: Confirmation in vitro established that three CMV-associated chains were specific for CMV antigens.

The origin of this receptor is a male donor in good health and CMV-seronegative. The material sequenced was PBMCs.

The CDR3 DNA is TGCGCCAGCAGCCAAGATTCCAGGGGCGGATGGGAAAAACTGTTTTTT. Protein sequence: CASSQDSRGGWEKLFF. The V gene is TRBV4-1, the J gene TRBJ1-4, with D tentatively TRBD1 (6 bases). This CDR3 has 16 residues. Germline CDR1 MGHRA, CDR2 YSYEKL. V was clipped by 0 bases and J by 8 bases, with 16 bases between them.